These T cell receptor beta chains were read from a single sample in a study of CD8+ T cells in alopecia areata. Assay used: immunoSEQ multiplex PCR; TCRdb lists only in-frame clones, some missing. The sample holds approximately 140,000 clones, around 87% seen once. The input for sequencing was CD8+ T cells sorted from blood, taken at week 4, from a patient treated with tofacitinib. Receptors were obtained from a human donor with alopecia areata. Each CDR3 is given with its conserved first and last residue. D genes are given only for firm matches. Size is omitted from some rows. Given values are once, few, many or a class for expanded clones.

TRBJ1-1	NA	NA	TRBV29-1	TGCAGCGCTCATCGGCTGAACACTGAAGCTTTCTTT	CSAHRLNTEAFF
TRBJ1-3	TRBD1	NA	TRBV5-1	TGCGCCAGCAGCTCACCAAATACAGGGGACGCTGGAAACACCATATATTTT	CASSSPNTGDAGNTIYF
TRBJ2-7	NA	NA	TRBV27	TGTGCCAGCAGTCCCCTAACCCCGTCCGAGCAGTACTTC	CASSPLTPSEQYF
TRBJ2-3	NA	NA	TRBV19	TGTGCCAGTGGCGACCCCGAATCTAGCACAGATACGCAGTATTTT	CASGDPESSTDTQYF
TRBJ2-1	TRBD2	NA	TRBV6-6	TGTGCCAGCAGTCACGGACTAGCGGCCTACAATGAGCAGTTCTTC	CASSHGLAAYNEQFF
TRBJ2-2	TRBD1	NA	TRBV19	TGTGCCAGTAGCCTGGGACAGGGCGCCGGGGAGCTGTTTTTT	CASSLGQGAGELFF
TRBJ2-7	NA	few	TRBV30	TGTGCCTGGAGTCCTGACAGGTTCGACGAGCAGTACTTC	CAWSPDRFDEQYF
TRBJ2-7	TRBD1	NA	TRBV27	TGTGCCAGCAGTTCAACAGCGACAGGGAGTATTGAAGAGCAGTACTTC	CASSSTATGSIEEQYF
TRBJ2-1	TRBD1	few	TRBV27	TGTGCCAGCAGTTTAGAACAGGGGGGCAATGAGCAGTTCTTC	CASSLEQGGNEQFF
TRBJ2-1	TRBD1	NA	TRBV29-1	TGCAGCGCCATAGGGACAGGCGACAATGAGCAGTTCTTC	CSAIGTGDNEQFF
TRBJ2-2	NA	NA	TRBV29-1	TGCAGCGTTGAAGATGAGTTTGGGACCGGGGAGCTGTTTTTT	CSVEDEFGTGELFF
TRBJ1-1	TRBD1	NA	TRBV9	TGTGCCAGCAGCCCCGGACAGGGGGATGAAGCTTTCTTT	CASSPGQGDEAFF
TRBJ2-7	TRBD2	NA	TRBV4-1	TGCGCCAGCAGCTCACAAGGGGCTAGCGGGAAGTACGAGCAGTACTTC	CASSSQGASGKYEQYF
TRBJ1-2	NA	NA	TRBV9	TGTGCCAGCAGCGTCCCGGGAGGTTATGGCTACACCTTC	CASSVPGGYGYTF
TRBJ2-1	TRBD2	NA	TRBV29-1	TGCAGCGCCCAAGTAGCGGGGGGAAATGAGCAGTTCTTC	CSAQVAGGNEQFF
TRBJ2-2	NA	NA	TRBV4-1	TGCGCCAGCAGCGCGCTGGTTGGGACCGGGGAGCTGTTTTTT	CASSALVGTGELFF
TRBJ2-1	TRBD2	once	TRBV4-1	TGCGCCAGCAGCCAAGGAGGATTAACTAGCGGAGATGAGCAGTTCTTC	CASSQGGLTSGDEQFF
TRBJ2-3	NA	NA	TRBV27	TGTGCCAGCAGTTTAGGCGGCACAGATACGCAGTATTTT	CASSLGGTDTQYF
TRBJ2-5	TRBD2	NA	TRBV6-5	TGTGCCAGCAGTTACTCGATCGCGGGAGATGGGGGGACCCAGTACTTC	CASSYSIAGDGGTQYF
TRBJ2-5	TRBD1	NA	TRBV5-1	TGCGCCAGCAGCTTCAACCGGGACAGACCTAAAGAGACCCAGTACTTC	CASSFNRDRPKETQYF
TRBJ1-1	NA	NA	TRBV15	TGTGCCACAAAGACCGGCGCGGGGACTGAAGCTTTCTTT	CATKTGAGTEAFF
TRBJ1-6	TRBD1	NA	TRBV9	TGTGCCAGCAGCGCTAAATCAGGGGGGTATAATTCACCCCTCCACTTT	CASSAKSGGYNSPLHF
TRBJ2-3	TRBD2	NA	TRBV27	TGTGCCAGCCAACAGCGGGAGCCCAGCACAGATACGCAGTATTTT	CASQQREPSTDTQYF
TRBJ2-1	NA	NA	TRBV7-8	TGTGCCAGCAGTCCGGACAATGAGCAGTTCTTC	CASSPDNEQFF
TRBJ2-1	TRBD2	NA	TRBV9	TGTGCCAGCAGCGTAGGATTGGGACTAGCCCCAATTTACAATGAGCAGTTCTTC	CASSVGLGLAPIYNEQFF
TRBJ2-1	NA	NA	TRBV12-5	TGTGCTAGTGGTTTAGGGCCTAGCTCCTACAATGAGCAGTTCTTC	CASGLGPSSYNEQFF
TRBJ2-2	NA	NA	TRBV11-2	TGTGCCAGCAGCTTAGATTATTGGGGGCCGACAAGGAACACCGGGGAGCTGTTTTTT	CASSLDYWGPTRNTGELFF
TRBJ2-7	NA	NA	TRBV6-1	TGTGCCAGCAGTGAACCCCTTCCCGACGAGCAGTACTTC	CASSEPLPDEQYF
TRBJ2-6	NA	NA	TRBV29-1	TGCAGCGTTGTGAGGGCTGGGGCCAACGTCCTGACTTTC	CSVVRAGANVLTF
TRBJ2-7	NA	NA	TRBV15	TGTGCCACCGGCCATGTAGGCGGCTCCTACGAGCAGTACTTC	CATGHVGGSYEQYF
TRBJ2-2	TRBD2	NA	TRBV29-1	TGCAGCGTTGAAGTCCGGGGACTAGCGGGACCCACCGGGGAGCTGTTTTTT	CSVEVRGLAGPTGELFF
TRBJ2-7	TRBD2	NA	TRBV5-4	TGTGCCAGCAGCACATCCCCCTGGGGGGGGAACTACGAGCAGTACTTC	CASSTSPWGGNYEQYF
TRBJ2-3	NA	NA	TRBV9	TGTGCCAGCAGCGTAGTAGGGACAGGGACTAGCGTCGCAGATACGCAGTATTTT	CASSVVGTGTSVADTQYF
TRBJ2-7	NA	NA	TRBV5-1	TGCGCCAGCAGACATGACCACGAACCCTACGAGCAGTACTTC	CASRHDHEPYEQYF
TRBJ1-1	TRBD1	NA	TRBV27	TGTGCCAGCACCTCCTCTCAGGGGGCTAGCACTGAAGCTTTCTTT	CASTSSQGASTEAFF
TRBJ2-7	TRBD2	few	TRBV7-4	TGTGCCAGCAGCTTAAAGGTAGCGGGAGGAAGCTCCTACGAGCAGTACTTC	CASSLKVAGGSSYEQYF
TRBJ2-5	NA	NA	TRBV5-1	TGCGCCAGCAGCTTGTCCGGGGGCCTCGACCAAGAGACCCAGTACTTC	CASSLSGGLDQETQYF
TRBJ2-7	NA	NA	TRBV27	TGTGCCAGCGGTAACAAGGAGCAGTACTTC	CASGNKEQYF
TRBJ2-7	TRBD2	NA	TRBV30	TGTGCCTGGGGACTAGCGGGAGGTGTTGACGAGCAGTACTTC	CAWGLAGGVDEQYF
TRBJ2-5	TRBD2	NA	TRBV12-5	TGTGCTAGTGGTTTTGGGACTAGCGGTAACCAAGAGACCCAGTACTTC	CASGFGTSGNQETQYF
TRBJ2-1	TRBD2	NA	TRBV9	TGTGCCAGCAGCGTAGACGGAGCGGGGGGCAATGAGCAGTTCTTC	CASSVDGAGGNEQFF
TRBJ2-7	TRBD2	NA	TRBV29-1	TGCAGCGTCCCCGGGACTAGCTCCTACGAGCAGTACTTC	CSVPGTSSYEQYF
TRBJ2-2	TRBD2	NA	TRBV29-1	TGCAGCGTTGTTTCTAGCGGGAGTGGGGACACCGGGGAGCTGTTTTTT	CSVVSSGSGDTGELFF
TRBJ1-2	NA	NA	TRBV29-1	TGCAGCGTTGAAGATCTTGGGACGGACAGTGTCTTCTATGGCTACACCTTC	CSVEDLGTDSVFYGYTF
TRBJ1-1	NA	NA	TRBV29-1	TGCAGCGTTGAAACGGGGGTAGGAGGCACTGAAGCTTTCTTT	CSVETGVGGTEAFF
TRBJ2-3	TRBD2	NA	TRBV4-1	TGCGCCAGCAGCCTTGCTAGCGGGGCTAGCACAGATACGCAGTATTTT	CASSLASGASTDTQYF
TRBJ1-5	NA	NA	TRBV7-9	TGTGCCGTACAGACAGCTTTTAATCAGCCCCAGCATTTT	CAVQTAFNQPQHF
TRBJ2-3	NA	NA	TRBV14	TGTGCCAGCCCCCCGCCGGGGACAGATACGCAGTATTTT	CASPPPGTDTQYF
TRBJ2-7	NA	NA	TRBV5-4	TGTGCCAGCAGCTCGGGACTCTCCTACGAGCAGTACTTC	CASSSGLSYEQYF